This TCR beta chain was sequenced during a study of cytomegalovirus exposure and HLA in healthy donors. CDR3 size: 16 residues. Per the germline V gene, CDR1 is SGHRS and CDR2 is YFSETQ. J gave up 6 bases and V 1 base, and 10 bases lay outside the gene matches. 60 Vbeta and 13 Jbeta primers were used in PCR. Clones were read by immunoSEQ multiplex PCR, and TCRdb kept only the in-frame ones, dropping some. In the table there are about 190,000 clones, more than 60% of which are singletons. This sequence originates from a woman younger than 45 in good health and CMV-seropositive. Sequenced material: PBMCs. The chain employs TRBV5-1 and TRBJ2-7; 10 nucleotides align to TRBD1. CDR3: CASSLLAGQGIIEQYF. In DNA, the CDR3 is TGCGCCAGCAGCTTGTTGGCGGGACAGGGGATTATCGAGCAGTACTTC. Filled out from reference TRBV5-1 and TRBJ2-7, the complete variable domain reads KAGVTQTPRYLIKTRGQQVTLSCSPISGHRSVSWYQQTPGQGLQFLFEYFSETQRNKGNFPGRFSGRQFSNSRSEMNVSTLELGDSALYLCASSLLAGQGIIEQYFGPGTRLTVT.